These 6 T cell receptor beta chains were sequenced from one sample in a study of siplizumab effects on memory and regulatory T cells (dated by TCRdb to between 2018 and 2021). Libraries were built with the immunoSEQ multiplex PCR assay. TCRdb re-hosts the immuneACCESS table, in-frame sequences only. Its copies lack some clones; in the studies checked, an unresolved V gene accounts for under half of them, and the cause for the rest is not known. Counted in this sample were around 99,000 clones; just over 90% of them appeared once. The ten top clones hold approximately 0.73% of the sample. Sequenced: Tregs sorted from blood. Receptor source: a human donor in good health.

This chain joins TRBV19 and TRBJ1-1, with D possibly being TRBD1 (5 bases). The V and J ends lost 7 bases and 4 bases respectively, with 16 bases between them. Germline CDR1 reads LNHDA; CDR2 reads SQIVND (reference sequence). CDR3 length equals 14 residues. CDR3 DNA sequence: TGTGCCAGTACCCCCAGGGTGGGCTCCACTGAAGCTTTCTTT. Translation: CASTPRVGSTEAFF.

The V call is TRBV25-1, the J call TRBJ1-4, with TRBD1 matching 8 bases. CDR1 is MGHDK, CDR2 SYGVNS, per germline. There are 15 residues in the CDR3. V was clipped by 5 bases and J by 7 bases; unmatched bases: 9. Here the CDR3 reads CASSKPGQEFEKLFF. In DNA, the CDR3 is TGTGCCAGCAGTAAACCGGGACAGGAGTTTGAAAAACTGTTTTTT.

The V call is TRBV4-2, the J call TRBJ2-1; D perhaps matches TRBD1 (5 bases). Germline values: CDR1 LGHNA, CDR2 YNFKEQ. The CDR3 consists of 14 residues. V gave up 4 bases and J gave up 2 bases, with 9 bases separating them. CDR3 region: CASSRRTTYNEQFF. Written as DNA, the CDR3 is TGTGCCAGCAGCCGCCGGACAACCTACAATGAGCAGTTCTTC.

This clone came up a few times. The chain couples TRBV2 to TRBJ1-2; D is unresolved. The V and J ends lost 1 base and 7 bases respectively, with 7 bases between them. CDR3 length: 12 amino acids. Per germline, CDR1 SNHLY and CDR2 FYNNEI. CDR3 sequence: CASSEVVFGYTF. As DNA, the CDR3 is TGTGCCAGCAGTGAAGTGGTCTTTGGCTACACCTTC.

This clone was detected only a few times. The CDR3 spells CASLGGEQETQYF. The CDR3 nucleotides are TGCGCCAGCCTCGGGGGAGAACAAGAGACCCAGTACTTC. The rearrangement links TRBV5-1 to TRBJ2-5, with TRBD2 as a possible D gene (6 bases). Germline V gives CDR1 SGHRS, CDR2 YFSETQ. V dropped 7 bases and J dropped 2 bases, with 12 bases sitting between them. The CDR3 has 13 residues.

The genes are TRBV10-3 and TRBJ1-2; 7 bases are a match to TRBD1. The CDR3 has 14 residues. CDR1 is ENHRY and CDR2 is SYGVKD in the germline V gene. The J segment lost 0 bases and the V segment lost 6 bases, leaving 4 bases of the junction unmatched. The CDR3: CAISRDRANYGYTF. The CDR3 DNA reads TGTGCCATCAGCCGGGACAGAGCTAACTATGGCTACACCTTC.